The present TCR beta chain was sequenced within a study of OX40 agonist ivuxolimab in advanced cancers. Study-wide context: Ivuxolimab, which targeted the costimulatory receptor OX40 (CD134), was an agonistic, fully human IgG2 monoclonal antibody. A male proportion of roughly 85% and a mean age of roughly 55 years, ranging from roughly 23 to 90, were recorded for the dose-escalation cohort. The point of sequencing TCRbeta in the periphery was to test whether ivuxolimab changed TCR sequence diversity and drove clonal T-cell expansion. Three dose-escalation patients achieved partial responses, one with hepatocellular carcinoma and two with cutaneous melanoma. Prior anti-PD-1, anti-PD-L1 or anti-CTLA-4 therapy was permitted, and checkpoint inhibitors had been received by roughly 42% of dose-escalation patients. Of the roughly 52 patients in dose escalation, about 20 had hepatocellular carcinoma, some 15 had melanoma, 9 had renal cell carcinoma and 9 had head and neck cancer. The paper describes the monotherapy dose-escalation part (N ≈ 52 patients) of the phase I trial of ivuxolimab. Intravenous ivuxolimab was administered to patients every 2 weeks at six dose levels: 0.01, 0.1, 0.3, 1.5, 3 and 10 mg/kg. Here is what the overall study found, with its caveats: On average, CD8+ T cells showed more expanded clones than CD4+ T cells after ivuxolimab. Which antigens the clonally expanded peripheral T cells were specific for was not determined. In partial responders in the 0.1-3.0 mg/kg groups, normalized peripheral clonal expansion was found to be among the lowest, especially among CD8+ T cells. Low levels of normalized T-cell clonal expansion were also seen in some patients who did not respond. Clonal expansion of both CD4+ and CD8+ blood T cells was observed from baseline to week 6 at doses 0.1 to 3.0 mg/kg.

Genomic DNA was extracted from sorted cells for sequencing of the TCRbeta CDR3 region. TCRbeta CDR3 regions were sequenced using the immunoSEQ Assay. TCRdb holds this immuneACCESS table with in-frame rearrangements only. Some clones are missing; in checked studies, unresolved V genes explain under half, and the rest has no known cause. The sample table records around 78,000 clones; over 75% of these occur just once. Roughly 1% of the sample goes to the ten largest clones. Patients with a history of autoimmune disease or receiving systemic immunosuppression were excluded from the trial. In every dose cohort, peripheral blood was drawn for TCR sequencing at baseline, cycle 4 day 1, and cycle 7 day 1. Samples were obtained from an open-label, multicenter, first-in-human phase I dose-escalation trial of ivuxolimab. Adults with locally advanced or metastatic head and neck squamous cell, hepatocellular, melanoma or renal cell carcinoma were enrolled in the trial. CD4+ and CD8+ T cells were sorted separately from peripheral blood before TCR sequencing.

A word on this clone: What this receptor recognizes is not known. The input lacks base qualities; no much larger clone sits a single base away.

The receptor was isolated from an adult with an advanced solid tumor such as melanoma, head and neck, liver or kidney cancer. Material: CD4+ or CD8+ T cells sorted from blood, obtained in a trial of the OX40 agonist ivuxolimab.

The DNA sequence reads TGTGCCAGCAGTGAAGGGCCAGCAACTAATGAAAAACTGTTTTTT. It encodes CASSEGPATNEKLFF. The sequence joins TRBV6-1 to TRBJ1-4; the D gene lacks a confident call. Spanning cysteine to phenylalanine, the CDR3 consists of 15 amino acids. Only CDR3 DNA is held: 45 bases, read in frame from base 1. V is clipped by 1 base and J by 0 bases, and the sequence between their germline boundaries is 6 bases long. As encoded in the germline V gene, CDR1 is MNHNS while CDR2 is SASEGT.